A single sample is the source of the 29 T cell receptor beta chains below, sequenced in a study of T cell changes during pregnancy in multiple sclerosis. Some clones are missing from TCRdb's copy, which holds only in-frame ones; the method was immunoSEQ multiplex PCR. The repertoire holds under 95,000 clones, with 80% to 95% as singletons. The input for sequencing was peripheral blood, taken after pregnancy. All receptors derive from a female donor with multiple sclerosis, enrolled in a pregnancy study.

The V and J genes are TRBV18 and TRBJ2-2; 7 positions agree with TRBD1. The trim removed 4 bases at V and 0 bases at J, leaving 2 bases unmatched. The germline V gene encodes CDR1 KGHSH and CDR2 LQKENI. The CDR3 is 15 amino acids. As DNA, the CDR3 is TGTGCCAGCTCACGGGACAGCCCGAACACCGGGGAGCTGTTTTTT. Translated, it gives CASSRDSPNTGELFF.

This sequence joins TRBV5-8 and TRBJ2-7, with D unclear. The V end lost 4 bases, the J end lost 7 bases, and 15 bases lay between the germline ends. This CDR3 contains 13 residues. CDR1 and CDR2 (germline): SGHTS, YDEGEE. CDR3 coding DNA: TGTGCCAGCAGCCGCGGCCTATCGTGGGAGCAGTACTTC. Its translation: CASSRGLSWEQYF. The full variable domain, with the rest looked up from reference TRBV5-8 and TRBJ2-7, is EAGVTQSPTHLIKTRGQQATLRCSPISGHTSVYWYQQALGLGLQFLLWYDEGEERNRGNFPPRFSGRQFPNYSSELNVNALELEDSALYLCASSRGLSWEQYFGPGTRLTVT.

The CDR3: CASSIASNSYNEQFF. CDR3 nucleotide sequence: TGTGCCAGTAGTATAGCGAGCAACTCCTACAATGAGCAGTTCTTC. This sequence joins TRBV19 and TRBJ2-1, with D hard to call. Germline V gene lookup returns CDR1 LNHDA and CDR2 SQIVND (reference sequence). V was pared by 1 base and J by 0 bases, with 7 bases between. This CDR3 spans 15 amino acids. The full variable domain, completed using reference TRBV19 and TRBJ2-1, is DGGITQSPKYLFRKEGQNVTLSCEQNLNHDAMYWYRQDPGQGLRLIYYSQIVNDFQKGDIAEGYSVSREKKESFPLTVTSAQKNPTAFYLCASSIASNSYNEQFFGPGTRLTVL.

This sequence joins TRBV9 and TRBJ1-1, with TRBD1 identical over 8 bases. With 4 bases clipped from V and 4 bases from J, the junction kept 9 bases outside the gene matches. The CDR3 sequence is 15 residues long. CDR1 is SGDLS, CDR2 YYNGEE, per germline. CDR3 residues: CASSPWTGSSTEAFF. The CDR3 DNA is TGTGCCAGCAGCCCCTGGACAGGGTCGAGCACTGAAGCTTTCTTT. Variable domain in full (rest from reference TRBV9 and TRBJ1-1): DSGVTQTPKHLITATGQRVTLRCSPRSGDLSVYWYQQSLDQGLQFLIQYYNGEERAKGNILERFSAQQFPDLHSELNLSSLELGDSALYFCASSPWTGSSTEAFFGQGTRLTVV.

The V and J genes are TRBV2 and TRBJ2-1; weak D call: TRBD1 (5 bases). Per the germline V gene, CDR1 is SNHLY and CDR2 is FYNNEI. The CDR3 is 14 amino acids. Trimming took off 8 bases at V and 8 bases at J, with 19 bases between the two ends. For the CDR3, the DNA is TGTGCCAGCCAGCCGAGACAGACCGGCGATGAGCAGTTCTTC. This codes for CASQPRQTGDEQFF.

J is TRBJ2-7 and V is TRBV6-6; 9 bases line up with TRBD1. V dropped 6 bases and J dropped 8; count of bases not matched to a gene: 5. The CDR3 totals 12 residues. Per the germline V gene, CDR1 is MNHNY and CDR2 is SVGAGI (reference sequence). In DNA form, the CDR3 reads TGTGCCAGCAGCGGCGGACAGGGGAAGCAGTACTTC. Residues: CASSGGQGKQYF.

The chain uses TRBV19 and TRBJ1-5; possible D gene TRBD1, 6 bases. This CDR3 contains 13 residues. Trimming took off 3 bases at V and 6 bases at J, with 9 bases between the two ends. Germline V CDR1 and CDR2: LNHDA, SQIVND (reference sequence). CDR3 bases: TGTGCCAGTAGTATCGGACAGCTTCAGCCCCAGCATTTT. As protein: CASSIGQLQPQHF.

V is TRBV6-1 and J is TRBJ1-5; 7 bases match TRBD1. With V trimmed by 4 bases and J by 3 bases, 3 bases remained unmatched. Looked up from germline, CDR1 is MNHNS and CDR2 is SASEGT. The CDR3 extends over 14 amino acids. The CDR3 loop reads CASSGQGSNQPQHF. CDR3 coding DNA: TGTGCCAGCAGTGGACAGGGTTCCAATCAGCCCCAGCATTTT.

This rearrangement joins TRBV25-1 to TRBJ2-2; the match to TRBD1 covers 10 bases. Germline values: CDR1 MGHDK, CDR2 SYGVNS. The CDR3 runs to 15 residues. V trimming: 3 bases; J trimming: 5 bases; junction bases outside the gene matches: 3. The CDR3 here is CASSEGTGDTGELFF. In DNA, the CDR3 is TGTGCCAGCAGTGAGGGGACAGGGGATACCGGGGAGCTGTTTTTT.

V gene TRBV23-1 combines with J gene TRBJ1-1; 10 bases line up with TRBD1. TRBV23-1 is reported as an ORF; its role is uncertain. The V and J ends lost 3 bases and 0 bases, in that order; junction bases with no gene match: 13. This CDR3 is built from 19 residues. CDR3 DNA sequence: TGCGCCAGCAGTCAGCGAGACAGGGGGCTATTCCCTATGAACACTGAAGCTTTCTTT. Amino acid sequence: CASSQRDRGLFPMNTEAFF.

The rearrangement uses TRBV5-1 and TRBJ2-7; 11 bases fit TRBD2. CDR3 length equals 16 residues. Germline V gene lookup returns CDR1 SGHRS and CDR2 YFSETQ. After removal of 6 bases from V and 7 bases from J, the junction contained 15 bases not matched to a gene. The CDR3 sequence: CASTPLAGDSRGEQYF. In nucleotides, the CDR3 is TGCGCCAGCACGCCACTAGCGGGGGACTCCCGAGGGGAGCAGTACTTC.

CDR3 sequence (DNA): TGTGCCAGCAGCGGTCACGGGACGGGACTTATTCAGTACTTC. Protein: CASSGHGTGLIQYF. The V gene is TRBV9, the J gene TRBJ2-4, with D possibly matching TRBD2 (6 bases). V dropped 3 bases and J dropped 10 bases, with 17 bases sitting between them. The CDR3 has 14 residues. Germline assignment: CDR1 SGDLS and CDR2 YYNGEE.

The chain recombines TRBV27 with TRBJ2-1; D may be TRBD2 (5 bases). Per the germline V gene, CDR1 is MNHEY and CDR2 is SMNVEV (reference sequence). The CDR3 spans 14 residues. Trimming pared 3 bases from V and 2 bases from J, leaving 8 bases between. In nucleotides, the CDR3 is TGTGCCAGCAGTTTCGGAGGACCCTACAATGAGCAGTTCTTC. This gives the protein CASSFGGPYNEQFF.

The CDR3 DNA follows: TGTGCCAGCAGTGCCCTAACAGGGTCGGACACTGAAGCTTTCTTT. Translated, it gives CASSALTGSDTEAFF. The V gene is TRBV6-1, the J gene TRBJ1-1; tentative D call: TRBD1 (6 bases). This CDR3 is 15 amino acids long. CDR1 MNHNS and CDR2 SASEGT come from the germline V gene. V dropped 4 bases and J dropped 3 bases, with 15 bases sitting between them.

The genes are TRBV7-9 and TRBJ1-6, with 7 bases lining up with TRBD1. The CDR3 is made up of 15 amino acids. Germline V gene lookup returns CDR1 SEHNR and CDR2 FQNEAQ (reference sequence). V shed 1 base, J shed 7 bases, and the junction held 4 bases outside the gene matches. The CDR3 DNA sequence: TGTGCCAGCAGCTTAGTATCACAGGGGAATTCACCCCTCCACTTT. Translated, it gives CASSLVSQGNSPLHF.

The V gene is TRBV6-6, the J gene TRBJ2-7, with D tentatively TRBD1 (6 bases). Germline V gene sequence: CDR1 MNHNY, CDR2 SVGAGI (reference sequence). V shed 6 bases and J shed 5 bases, with 14 bases lying between them. The CDR3 length is 13 residues. The CDR3 DNA follows: TGTGCCAGCAGACCCGGACAGTCCCACGAGCAGTACTTC. It encodes CASRPGQSHEQYF.

This chain links TRBV7-8 with TRBJ2-5; TRBD2 agrees at 7 bases. V gave up 4 bases and J gave up 2 bases; unmatched junction bases: 4. From germline, CDR1 is SGHVS and CDR2 FQNEAQ. The CDR3 is made up of 14 amino acids. CDR3 bases: TGTGCCAGCAGCTGGGGACTACTTCAAGAGACCCAGTACTTC. This gives the protein CASSWGLLQETQYF.

V gene TRBV7-9 combines with J gene TRBJ1-5, with TRBD1 matching 7 bases. This CDR3 contains 16 residues. The germline V gene has CDR1 SEHNR and CDR2 FQNEAQ (reference sequence). The ends lost 1 base at V and 3 bases at J; junction bases unmatched: 6. CDR3 residues: CASSLGSGTANQPQHF. As DNA, the CDR3 is TGTGCCAGCAGCTTAGGGTCCGGGACAGCCAATCAGCCCCAGCATTTT.

J is TRBJ1-4 and V is TRBV30; TRBD1 matches at 9 bases. The J segment lost 10 bases and the V segment lost 0 bases, leaving 6 bases of the junction unmatched. The germline V gene encodes CDR1 GTSNPN and CDR2 SVGIG (reference sequence). The CDR3 covers 14 residues. Written as DNA, the CDR3 is TGTGCCTGGAGTGTTCGACAGGGGGTTGGAAAACTGTTTTTT. It encodes CAWSVRQGVGKLFF.

The rearrangement uses TRBV5-4 and TRBJ1-4; D uncertain. CDR3 length: 17 amino acids. Trimming shortened V by 1 base and J by 4 bases, and 17 bases separated the two germline ends. CDR1 is SGHNT, CDR2 YYREEE, per germline (reference sequence). The CDR3 region is CASSLLPPPAVNEKLFF. CDR3 coding DNA: TGTGCCAGCAGCTTGTTACCTCCTCCGGCGGTTAATGAAAAACTGTTTTTT.

The V and J genes are TRBV15 and TRBJ2-1, with 9 bases lining up with TRBD2. CDR1 LNHNV and CDR2 YYDKDF come from the germline V gene (reference sequence). This CDR3 contains 16 residues. After removal of 1 base from V and 2 bases from J, the junction contained 3 bases not matched to a gene. The DNA for the CDR3 is TGTGCCACCAGCAGAGGGCGGGAGGGCCCCTACAATGAGCAGTTCTTC. It encodes CATSRGREGPYNEQFF.

The gene calls are TRBV30 and TRBJ1-5, with 7 nucleotides matching TRBD1. Trimming cost V 2 bases and J 0 bases; bases outside gene matches: 4. The germline V gene has CDR1 GTSNPN and CDR2 SVGIG (reference sequence). The CDR3 loop spans 15 amino acids. The CDR3 sequence is CAWSRDSHSNQPQHF. The CDR3 bases are TGTGCCTGGAGTAGGGACAGCCATAGCAATCAGCCCCAGCATTTT.

V is TRBV11-1 and J is TRBJ2-2; tentative D call: TRBD1 (5 bases). Trimming cost V 3 bases and J 6 bases, with 11 bases left between them. There are 14 residues in the CDR3. Germline assignment: CDR1 SGHAT and CDR2 FQDESV (reference sequence). This chain's CDR3 is CASSFRVGAGELFF. CDR3 bases: TGTGCCAGCAGCTTCAGGGTTGGTGCCGGGGAGCTGTTTTTT.

The V and J genes are TRBV6-1 and TRBJ1-4, with 10 positions matching TRBD1. From germline, CDR1 is MNHNS and CDR2 SASEGT. The CDR3 is 15 amino acids. The V and J ends lost 4 bases and 5 bases, in that order; junction bases with no gene match: 4. As DNA, the CDR3 is TGTGCCAGCAGTGCCCGGGGACAGGGGAATGAAAAACTGTTTTTT. This translates into CASSARGQGNEKLFF.

The chain is built from TRBV6-5 and TRBJ2-1, with TRBD2 as a possible D gene (6 bases). Trimming pared 2 bases from V and 10 bases from J, leaving 15 bases between. The CDR3 sequence is 14 residues long. Germline V gene sequence: CDR1 MNHEY, CDR2 SVGAGI. CDR3 amino acids: CASSYAGGLLEQFF. CDR3 coding DNA: TGTGCCAGCAGTTACGCTGGAGGGCTATTAGAGCAGTTCTTC.

This sequence joins TRBV12-5 and TRBJ1-2, with D perhaps matching TRBD1 (5 bases). Germline CDR1 and CDR2: LGHNT and FRNRAP. The CDR3 is made up of 13 amino acids. With 4 bases removed from V and 7 bases from J, the gap between germline ends came to 13 bases. The chain's CDR3 is CASGSSRVSGYTF. The CDR3 region has the DNA TGTGCTAGTGGTTCCTCCAGGGTTTCTGGCTACACCTTC. Together with reference TRBV12-5 and TRBJ1-2, the CDR3 gives the full variable domain: DARVTQTPRHKVTEMGQEVTMRCQPILGHNTVFWYRQTMMQGLELLAYFRNRAPLDDSGMPKDRFSAEMPDATLATLKIQPSEPRDSAVYFCASGSSRVSGYTFGSGTRLTVV.

CDR3 protein: CASSYSYRSTNEKLFF. The CDR3 DNA is TGTGCCAGCAGTTACTCGTACAGGTCAACTAATGAAAAACTGTTTTTT. The genes are TRBV6-5 and TRBJ1-4, with D perhaps TRBD1 (5 bases). Trimming pared 0 bases from V and 0 bases from J, leaving 8 bases between. The CDR3 covers 16 residues. Germline assignment: CDR1 MNHEY and CDR2 SVGAGI.

The chain has TRBV6-1 and TRBJ1-2; D is perhaps TRBD1 (5 bases). CDR1 MNHNS and CDR2 SASEGT come from the germline V gene. The CDR3 spans 13 residues. V lost 6 bases to trimming and J lost 5 bases, with 13 bases between them. The CDR3 nucleotides are TGTGCCAGCAGAGCAGGGATCGGATATGGCTACACCTTC. Its protein product is CASRAGIGYGYTF.

The chain joins TRBV7-2 to TRBJ1-1; 7 bases match TRBD1. The CDR3 is 14 residues long. Germline trimming cut 6 bases from V and 2 bases from J; bases unmatched to any gene: 6. Germline values: CDR1 SGHTA, CDR2 FQGNSA. The DNA of the CDR3 is TGTGCCAGCAGTCCACAGGGGAGTAACACTGAAGCTTTCTTT. Amino acid sequence: CASSPQGSNTEAFF.